What follows is one TCR beta chain and its context. The clone's antigen remains unknown. Each CD8+ T cell subset was flow-sorted in triplicate, with roughly 330,000 cells per subset placed directly into RLT lysis buffer. Naive CD8+ T cells were defined stringently as CD45RO-CCR7+CD27+CD95- to exclude memory contaminants. Using standard density gradient centrifugation, peripheral blood mononuclear cells were isolated from buffy coats. Naive CXCR3-negative and CXCR3-positive CD8+ T cells were flow-sorted using a FACSAria III. An RNeasy Mini Kit was used to extract total RNA from the sorted cells. These data come from a study of CXCR3-negative and CXCR3-positive naive CD8 T cells (dated 2019 in TCRdb). Notes on the research overall: About 150 million TRB reads were obtained in total, roughly 1.5 +/- 0.3 million reads per library. Data from ten or so donors, pooled across two independent experiments, went into the diversity and physicochemical repertoire analyses. The TRBV-TRBJ cluster analysis covered naive subsets from five or six donors and memory cells from 3 donors.

Study-wide conclusions, independent of this receptor: Compared with CXCR3-negative naive cells, CXCR3-positive naive cells had TRB CDR3s with higher hydrophobicity (lower Kidera factor 4), lower energy, and higher strength and volume indices. Because surface CD5, which is linked to self-reactivity in mice, was comparable between the naive subsets, TCR interaction strength was also inferred from the physicochemical properties of TRB CDR3s. Freshly isolated PBMCs were used for most assays because CXCR3 expression partially decreased after cryopreservation. Naive CXCR3-negative and CXCR3-positive cells from the same donor showed similar TRBV-TRBJ usage, whereas memory cells showed distinct patterns. Comparably high repertoire diversity was found in both naive subsets, whereas much lower repertoire diversity was found in memory CD8+ T cells.

The sequencing machine was a NextSeq 550. The Human TCR Profiling Kit (MiLaboratory) was used to prepare UMI-labeled 5' RACE TRB cDNA libraries. The full amount of extracted RNA was used for cDNA synthesis, and the full amount of resulting cDNA was used for PCR amplification. Libraries were prepared in parallel with an identical number of PCR cycles. Turning to the authors' computational methods: About 53,000 +/- 9,400 unique UMI-labeled TRB cDNA molecules per library were extracted with MIGEC and MiXCR, with at least two reads per UMI required. On average, roughly 40,000 +/- 10,000 functional in-frame TRB CDR3 nucleotide clonotypes lacking stop codons were found per library. After downsampling to 5000 UMI-labeled TRB molecules per sample, diversity metrics such as normalized Shannon-Wiener and Chao1 were calculated in VDJtools. For the central five CDR3 residues, VDJtools calculated physicochemical properties weighted by clonotype size, namely interaction energy, strength, volume and Kidera factor 4. The reads underwent TCRdb reprocessing, giving one record for each CDR3 protein sequence and no DNA. The V and J calls come from TCRdb's annotation, not from the publication. The sample table on file contains about 53,000 distinct CDR3 sequences. The ten largest clones represent 0.42% of the sample.

Including cysteine and phenylalanine, the CDR3 has 13 amino acids. The DNA sequence is not available. The germline V gene (reference sequence) gives CDR1 as DFQATT and CDR2 as SNEGSKA. Specimen: naive CXCR3- CD8+ T cells from blood. Read against the paper, the sample's cell subset or site label means: CD45RO-CCR7+CD27+CD95- naive CD8+ T cells lacking CXCR3 (TNR3-). The chain links TRBV20-1 with TRBJ2-7; no DNA is available, so the TRBD2 call from TCRdb remains unchecked. This receptor was obtained from a human donor in good health. Some clones in this sample may be carry-over from other donors' samples. CDR3 loop: CSAPGLFSYEQYF.